Shown below are 14 T cell receptor beta chains from a single sample sequenced in a study of cytomegalovirus exposure and HLA in healthy donors (dated by TCRdb to 2016 to 2017). The library relied on the immunoSEQ multiplex PCR assay. For the multiplex PCR, a mixture combining 60 forward primers for TCR Vbeta segments and 13 reverse primers for TCR Jbeta segments was used. Sourced from immuneACCESS, this table was stored by TCRdb with only in-frame sequences that have V and J called. A share of the clones is absent; for the studies checked, an unresolved V gene accounts for under half, and the remainder has no known explanation. The sample table records about 100,000 clones. Together, the top ten hold approximately 6% of the sample. The sample was PBMCs. The source of these receptors is a girl between 10 and 17 years old in good health and CMV-seropositive.

The V gene is TRBV7-9, the J gene TRBJ1-2, with 7 bases identical to TRBD1. This CDR3 has 15 residues. Germline V gene sequence: CDR1 SEHNR, CDR2 FQNEAQ (reference sequence). The trim removed 5 bases at V and 8 bases at J, leaving 14 bases unmatched. The CDR3: CASSNQRGRTLGYTF. The CDR3 DNA reads as TGTGCCAGCAGCAATCAGAGGGGGCGAACCTTAGGCTACACCTTC.

The chain is built from TRBV28 and TRBJ2-2; weak D call: TRBD2 (7 bases). Per germline, CDR1 MDHEN and CDR2 SYDVKM. Trimming cost V 6 bases and J 7 bases, with 12 bases left between them. The length of the CDR3 is 13 residues. The CDR3 region is CASRGGLGGELFF. The CDR3 DNA reads TGTGCCAGCAGGGGGGGGCTGGGCGGGGAGCTGTTTTTT. Full variable domain (remainder filled in from reference TRBV28 and TRBJ2-2): DVKVTQSSRYLVKRTGEKVFLECVQDMDHENMFWYRQDPGLGLRLIYFSYDVKMKEKGDIPEGYSVSREKKERFSLILESASTNQTSMYLCASRGGLGGELFFGEGSRLTVL.

The chain combines TRBV11-2 with TRBJ2-1, with unresolved D. CDR1 and CDR2 from the germline V gene are SGHAT and FQNNGV. V dropped 3 bases and J dropped 10 bases, with 19 bases sitting between them. This CDR3 region has 15 residues. The CDR3 reads CASSFLAGAAEEQFF. DNA for the CDR3: TGTGCCAGCAGCTTCCTGGCAGGTGCTGCAGAGGAGCAGTTCTTC.

For the CDR3, the DNA is TGTGCCAGCAGCTCACAGACAGGGACGACACCCCTCCACTTT. This codes for CASSSQTGTTPLHF. The rearrangement joins TRBV7-9 to TRBJ1-6; TRBD1 agrees at 7 bases. V lost 4 bases and J lost 11; bases outside the gene matches: 8. The germline V gene has CDR1 SEHNR and CDR2 FQNEAQ (reference sequence). The CDR3 contains 14 residues.

The gene calls are TRBV7-2 and TRBJ1-1; D not resolved. Germline V gene sequence: CDR1 SGHTA, CDR2 FQGNSA. This CDR3 has 16 residues. Trimming left V 2 bases short and J 1 base short, with 14 bases between. CDR3 in amino acids: CASSLHQSRGNTEAFF. The CDR3 bases are TGTGCCAGCAGCTTACACCAGTCGAGAGGGAACACTGAAGCTTTCTTT.

This chain links TRBV28 with TRBJ1-1; D is undetermined. Germline assignment: CDR1 MDHEN and CDR2 SYDVKM. V lost 9 bases, J lost 0 bases, and 17 bases lay in between. There are 15 residues in the CDR3. The CDR3: CASAATTYMNTEAFF. In DNA form, the CDR3 reads TGTGCCAGTGCGGCCACTACGTACATGAACACTGAAGCTTTCTTT.

The chain carries TRBV19 and TRBJ1-5; D perhaps matches TRBD1 (5 bases). The length of the CDR3 is 13 residues. Germline-derived CDR1 and CDR2 are LNHDA and SQIVND (reference sequence). V lost 5 bases to trimming and J lost 11 bases, with 16 bases between them. This CDR3 reads CASSEPGPRAQHF. The CDR3 bases are TGTGCCAGTAGTGAACCGGGCCCCAGGGCCCAGCATTTT. Full variable domain (remainder filled in from reference TRBV19 and TRBJ1-5): DGGITQSPKYLFRKEGQNVTLSCEQNLNHDAMYWYRQDPGQGLRLIYYSQIVNDFQKGDIAEGYSVSREKKESFPLTVTSAQKNPTAFYLCASSEPGPRAQHFGDGTRLSIL.

The V and J genes are TRBV14 and TRBJ1-2, with D unresolved. There are 15 residues in the CDR3. CDR1 is SGHDN, CDR2 FVKESK, per germline. V gave up 1 base and J gave up 5 bases, with 14 bases separating them. The CDR3 DNA reads as TGTGCCAGCAGCCAAGTCGAGGGAAGCTTATATGGCTACACCTTC. This encodes CASSQVEGSLYGYTF. Drawing the rest from reference TRBV14 and TRBJ1-2, the complete variable domain is EAGVTQFPSHSVIEKGQTVTLRCDPISGHDNLYWYRRVMGKEIKFLLHFVKESKQDESGMPNNRFLAERTGGTYSTLKVQPAELEDSGVYFCASSQVEGSLYGYTFGSGTRLTVV.

V gene TRBV19 combines with J gene TRBJ2-7; 10 bases agree with TRBD2. V trimming: 6 bases; J trimming: 6 bases; junction bases outside the gene matches: 11. This CDR3 has 15 amino acids. CDR1 and CDR2 from the germline V gene are LNHDA and SQIVND (reference sequence). The CDR3, as DNA: TGTGCCAGTAGCCCAAGCGGGGGGGGGAACGGCGAGCAGTACGTC. It is translated as CASSPSGGGNGEQYV.

J is TRBJ2-7 and V is TRBV2, with 8 positions matching TRBD2. The CDR3 extends over 13 amino acids. J was trimmed by 2 bases and V by 8 bases; bases with no gene match: 5. CDR1 and CDR2 from the germline V gene are SNHLY and FYNNEI. CDR3 residues: CASHPAGAYEQYF. CDR3 coding DNA: TGTGCCAGCCACCCAGCGGGGGCCTACGAGCAGTACTTC.

The CDR3, as DNA: TGTGCCAGCAGTCCAAGACAGGGGATCGGGGAGCTGTTTTTT. This encodes CASSPRQGIGELFF. This chain connects TRBV6-5 to TRBJ2-2, with 8 bases identical to TRBD1. There are 14 residues in the CDR3. Unmatched junction bases numbered 6, after V lost 5 bases and J lost 7 bases. Germline CDR1 MNHEY, CDR2 SVGAGI.

The chain carries TRBV7-3 and TRBJ1-1; D gene ambiguous. Germline values: CDR1 SGHTA, CDR2 FQGTGA. This CDR3 has 14 residues. V lost 4 bases and J lost 1, with 10 bases in between. The CDR3, as DNA: TGTGCCAGCAGCTCTAGAGGAAAGAACACTGAAGCTTTCTTT. This translates into CASSSRGKNTEAFF.

The rearrangement links TRBV4-3 to TRBJ2-7, with TRBD2 matching 9 bases. The CDR3 is 15 residues long. Looked up from germline, CDR1 is LGHNA and CDR2 is YSLEER. Trimming removed 3 bases from V and 2 bases from J; junction bases left unmatched: 5. CDR3 nucleotide sequence: TGCGCCAGCAGCCAGACTAGCGGAAACGCCTACGAGCAGTACTTC. It encodes CASSQTSGNAYEQYF.

The J gene is TRBJ2-7, the V gene TRBV5-4; 11 bases agree with TRBD2. CDR1 and CDR2 (germline): SGHNT, YYREEE (reference sequence). CDR3 length: 16 amino acids. With V trimmed by 2 bases and J by 1 base, 5 bases remained unmatched. Here the CDR3 reads CASSFSGLAGSYEQYF. As DNA, the CDR3 is TGTGCCAGCAGCTTCTCAGGACTAGCGGGTTCCTACGAGCAGTACTTC. Based on the CDR3 plus reference TRBV5-4 and TRBJ2-7, the full variable domain is ETGVTQSPTHLIKTRGQQVTLRCSSQSGHNTVSWYQQALGQGPQFIFQYYREEENGRGNFPPRFSGLQFPNYSSELNVNALELDDSALYLCASSFSGLAGSYEQYFGPGTRLTVT.